The 8 T cell receptor beta chains below all came from one sample that was sequenced in a study of T-cell memory formation after mild COVID-19. TCRdb re-called the 5' RACE reads through MiXCR, storing one row per CDR3 protein. Here the sample spans 550,000 to 700,000 distinct CDR3 sequences, 15% to 20% being singletons. Material for sequencing was PBMCs or a T cell subset sorted from them (not recorded which). All receptors derive from an adult woman who had mild COVID-19 (a few samples of this study predate the infection). Cell type and time point are not known.

The V and J genes are TRBV20-1 and TRBJ1-1; unclear D gene. CDR1 and CDR2 (germline): DFQATT, SNEGSKA (reference sequence). Trimming removed 1 base from V and 6 bases from J, with 12 bases in between. The CDR3 has 13 residues. CDR3 protein: CSARAAGRAEAFF. The CDR3 DNA reads TGCAGTGCTAGAGCAGCCGGGAGGGCTGAAGCTTTCTTT.

The chain employs TRBV18 and TRBJ1-3; a possible D gene is TRBD1 (5 bases). Trimming left V 2 bases short and J 3 bases short, with 11 bases between. The CDR3 has 15 residues. CDR1 and CDR2 (germline): KGHSH, LQKENI. CDR3 loop: CASSPAGLGGNTIYF. Written as DNA, the CDR3 is TGTGCCAGCTCACCAGCGGGGCTGGGTGGAAACACCATATATTTT.

CDR3 sequence (DNA): TGCAGCGTTGAACGCGGCGGGGCAGGGTTGTACGAGCAGTACTTC. It is translated as CSVERGGAGLYEQYF. The V gene is TRBV29-1, the J gene TRBJ2-7; possible D gene TRBD2, 6 bases. Trimming removed 2 bases at V and 4 bases at J, with 18 bases between. Germline V gene data show CDR1 as SQVTM and CDR2 as ANQGSEA. The length of the CDR3 is 15 residues.

The rearrangement links TRBV25-1 to TRBJ2-5; the D is unclear. V lost 4 bases, J lost 0 bases, and 12 bases lay in between. From germline, CDR1 is MGHDK and CDR2 SYGVNS. The CDR3 totals 15 residues. DNA for the CDR3: TGTGCCAGCAGTGCCCCCAAAGGAGACCAAGAGACCCAGTACTTC. It translates to CASSAPKGDQETQYF.

This clonotype occurred a few times. This chain uses TRBV29-1 with TRBJ1-5; D perhaps matches TRBD1 (5 bases). The CDR3 contains 12 residues. The germline gives CDR1 SQVTM, CDR2 ANQGSEA. The V end lost 4 bases, the J end lost 3 bases, and 7 bases lay between the germline ends. In DNA, the CDR3 is TGCAGCGTTGGGGGCACCAATCAGCCCCAGCATTTT. Its translation is CSVGGTNQPQHF. Looking up the rest from reference TRBV29-1 and TRBJ1-5 gives the full variable domain: SAVISQKPSRDICQRGTSLTIQCQVDSQVTMMFWYRQQPGQSLTLIATANQGSEATYESGFVIDKFPISRPNLTFSTLTVSNMSPEDSSIYLCSVGGTNQPQHFGDGTRLSIL.

This clonotype has more than one count but fewer than ten. The chain carries TRBV10-3 and TRBJ1-2; 8 bases fit TRBD1. CDR1 and CDR2 from the germline V gene are ENHRY and SYGVKD. Trimming cost V 7 bases and J 1 base; bases outside gene matches: 8. CDR3 length: 15 residues. The DNA for the CDR3 is TGTGCCATCACAGGGACAGGCCGGGGTAACTATGGCTACACCTTC. Amino acid sequence: CAITGTGRGNYGYTF.

The chain has TRBV7-2 and TRBJ2-7; perhaps D is TRBD1 or TRBD2 (5 bases each). CDR1 is SGHTA and CDR2 is FQGNSA in the germline V gene. V was shortened by 10 bases and J by 5 bases, with 12 bases between the two germline ends. This CDR3 spans 11 amino acids. The CDR3 DNA is TGTGCCACAGGGAGAGCGAACGAGCAGTACTTC. This sequence encodes CATGRANEQYF.

V is TRBV2 and J is TRBJ1-4; D is ambiguous. Germline CDR1 and CDR2: SNHLY and FYNNEI. This CDR3 region has 14 residues. V lost 1 base to trimming and J lost 5 bases, with 8 bases between them. The CDR3 nucleotides read TGTGCCAGCAGTGAAGAGCGAGGCAATGAAAAACTGTTTTTT. Its translation: CASSEERGNEKLFF.